This TCR beta chain is from a study of blood T cell repertoires in COVID-19. Unmatched junction bases numbered 14, after V lost 5 bases and J lost 7 bases. Per germline, CDR1 SGHTA and CDR2 FQGNSA. The CDR3 loop spans 16 amino acids. How the authors handled the data: For nucleated cells, counts were estimated from reference gene primer amplification. TCRdb keeps only in-frame clones here, not all; method: immunoSEQ multiplex PCR. V, J and clone size reflect that table, while D and trimming were determined from the DNA. The table lists some 100,000 clones, around 88% of them singletons, with about 5.3% in the top ten.

Specimen: peripheral blood. This TCR was recovered from a human donor in a cohort sampled during active COVID-19. The rearrangement links TRBV7-2 to TRBJ2-1; 7 bases agree with TRBD2. CDR3 coding DNA: TGTGCCAGCAGCCCTCCGGGGCTAGCGGTTTCGAATGAGCAGTTCTTC. It translates to CASSPPGLAVSNEQFF.